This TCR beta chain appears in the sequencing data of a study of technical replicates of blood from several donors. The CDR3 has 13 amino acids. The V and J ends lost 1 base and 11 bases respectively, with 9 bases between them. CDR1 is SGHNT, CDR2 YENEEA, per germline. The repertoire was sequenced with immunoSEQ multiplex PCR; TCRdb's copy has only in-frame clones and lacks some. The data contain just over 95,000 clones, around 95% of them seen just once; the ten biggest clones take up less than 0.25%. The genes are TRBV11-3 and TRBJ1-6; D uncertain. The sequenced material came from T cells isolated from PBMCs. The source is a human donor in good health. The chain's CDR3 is CASSLVGEAPLHF. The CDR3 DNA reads TGTGCCAGCAGCTTAGTTGGGGAGGCACCCCTCCACTTT.